Below, 19 T cell receptor beta chains from the same sample are listed, as sequenced in a study of long-term antiretroviral therapy in people with HIV. Survey-level resolution applied to immunoSEQ assay v3.0. Sequencing used immunoSEQ multiplex PCR; TCRdb keeps in-frame clones, though not all of them. The data hold 10,000 to 15,000 clones, with around 90% observed a single time. The sample consisted of unsorted PBMCs, taken 2.1 years after starting antiretroviral therapy. These receptors were collected from a woman between 35 and 50 years old with HIV.

DNA for the CDR3: TGTGCCAGCAGCTTAGCTCTAGCGGGGGAGGAAGAGCAGTTCTTC. Translation gives CASSLALAGEEEQFF. J is TRBJ2-1 and V is TRBV7-2, with TRBD2 matching 10 bases. Germline CDR1 and CDR2: SGHTA and FQGNSA. V lost 0 bases and J lost 10; bases outside the gene matches: 6. The CDR3 loop spans 15 amino acids.

The rearrangement uses TRBV18 and TRBJ2-1, with 11 bases identical to TRBD2. Germline trimming cut 1 base from V and 5 bases from J; bases unmatched to any gene: 25. The CDR3 contains 23 residues. CDR1 and CDR2 from the germline V gene are KGHSH and LQKENI. DNA for the CDR3: TGTGCCAGCTCACCACTCTTGGCCAGGCGGCTAGCGGGAGGCAATTGGAAGGACAATGAGCAGTTCTTC. Translating it yields CASSPLLARRLAGGNWKDNEQFF.

The CDR3 protein is CASTMGPGNSPLHF. In DNA, the CDR3 is TGTGCCAGCACTATGGGACCGGGTAATTCACCCCTCCACTTT. The chain combines TRBV6-1 with TRBJ1-6, with D possibly being TRBD1 (5 bases). The CDR3 covers 14 residues. Germline CDR1 MNHNS, CDR2 SASEGT. Trimming pared 7 bases from V and 6 bases from J, leaving 13 bases between.

The chain employs TRBV15 and TRBJ2-1; 13 positions agree with TRBD2. Germline lookup yields CDR1 LNHNV and CDR2 YYDKDF (reference sequence). This CDR3 spans 18 amino acids. The ends lost 0 bases at V and 4 bases at J; junction bases unmatched: 6. This CDR3 reads CATSRDSWTSGGYNEQFF. The DNA of the CDR3 is TGTGCCACCAGCAGAGATTCTTGGACTAGCGGGGGTTACAATGAGCAGTTCTTC.

Here the CDR3 reads CASSQNEGFTDTQYF. CDR3 DNA sequence: TGCGCCAGCAGCCAAAATGAGGGATTCACAGATACGCAGTATTTT. The gene calls are TRBV4-3 and TRBJ2-3; D perhaps matches TRBD2 (5 bases). With 2 bases removed from V and 2 bases from J, the gap between germline ends came to 11 bases. This CDR3 comprises 15 residues. CDR1 is LGHNA and CDR2 is YSLEER in the germline V gene.

CDR3 loop: CAWSLTGGRVGELFF. The CDR3 DNA follows: TGTGCCTGGAGTTTAACAGGGGGTCGGGTCGGGGAGCTGTTTTTT. This chain uses TRBV30 with TRBJ2-2, with 8 nucleotides matching TRBD1. Germline CDR1 reads GTSNPN; CDR2 reads SVGIG (reference sequence). The CDR3 loop spans 15 amino acids. V lost 2 bases, J lost 7 bases, and 9 bases stayed unmatched.

This clone has more than one count but fewer than ten. The gene calls are TRBV27 and TRBJ2-1; tentatively, D is TRBD2 (6 bases). V lost 3 bases and J lost 4, with 16 bases in between. The CDR3 runs 16 residues. Germline V gene lookup returns CDR1 MNHEY and CDR2 SMNVEV (reference sequence). For the CDR3, the DNA is TGTGCCAGCAGTTTCTTTCGGGGGATCGTTTACAATGAGCAGTTCTTC. Amino acid sequence: CASSFFRGIVYNEQFF.

This sequence joins TRBV5-1 and TRBJ2-3; 7 nucleotides line up with TRBD2. After removal of 0 bases from V and 0 bases from J, the junction contained 4 bases not matched to a gene. This CDR3 is 16 amino acids long. Germline-derived CDR1 and CDR2 are SGHRS and YFSETQ. The CDR3 protein is CASSLALAASTDTQYF. The CDR3, as DNA: TGCGCCAGCAGCTTGGCCCTAGCGGCTAGCACAGATACGCAGTATTTT.

This chain joins TRBV7-2 and TRBJ2-5; no reliable D call. The germline V gene encodes CDR1 SGHTA and CDR2 FQGNSA. Trimming removed 3 bases from V and 4 bases from J, with 12 bases in between. This CDR3 contains 14 residues. In DNA, the CDR3 is TGTGCCAGCAGCTTGATGGGTCTCACAGAGACCCAGTACTTC. Translated: CASSLMGLTETQYF.

The chain recombines TRBV11-2 with TRBJ1-5, with D perhaps TRBD1 (5 bases). Germline V gives CDR1 SGHAT, CDR2 FQNNGV. V was cut by 4 bases and J by 3 bases, with 10 bases left in between. This CDR3 comprises 14 residues. The CDR3 is CASSWDGFNQPQHF. In DNA form, the CDR3 reads TGTGCCAGCAGCTGGGACGGATTCAATCAGCCCCAGCATTTT.

V usage is TRBV10-3 and J usage is TRBJ1-6; D is uncertain. This CDR3 contains 14 residues. Trimming took off 2 bases at V and 9 bases at J, with 11 bases between the two ends. The V gene's germline CDR1 is ENHRY and CDR2 SYGVKD. The CDR3 here is CAISEGHKPSPLHF. The CDR3 DNA reads TGTGCCATCAGTGAGGGTCACAAACCTTCACCCCTCCACTTT.

V gene TRBV5-4 combines with J gene TRBJ2-5, with D unresolved. The CDR3 runs 14 residues. Germline V gene lookup returns CDR1 SGHNT and CDR2 YYREEE (reference sequence). With 5 bases removed from V and 1 base from J, the gap between germline ends came to 12 bases. The CDR3 bases are TGTGCCAGCAGGAGGAACACCGTCCAAGAGACCCAGTACTTC. Encoded protein: CASRRNTVQETQYF.

This chain links TRBV18 with TRBJ2-3; the D gene is possibly TRBD1 (6 bases). The V gene lost 0 bases and the J gene lost 5 bases, with 15 bases spanning the gap. The CDR3 is made up of 16 amino acids. The V gene's germline CDR1 is KGHSH and CDR2 LQKENI. The DNA of the CDR3 is TGTGCCAGCTCACCACCGGTGTCAGGGGAGAAAGATACGCAGTATTTT. This gives the protein CASSPPVSGEKDTQYF.

The J gene is TRBJ2-7, the V gene TRBV11-2; no clear D gene. CDR1 and CDR2 (germline): SGHAT, FQNNGV. Trimming left V 0 bases short and J 7 bases short, with 16 bases between. The CDR3 is 15 amino acids. Here the CDR3 DNA reads TGTGCCAGCAGCTTAGAAAAGGGCTGGGTTGGGGAGCAGTACTTC. This codes for CASSLEKGWVGEQYF.

This chain connects TRBV29-1 to TRBJ2-3, with 7 bases lining up with TRBD1. Losses at the gene ends were 2 bases for V and 6 bases for J; bases not matched to a gene: 2. The CDR3 spans 12 residues. The V gene's germline CDR1 is SQVTM and CDR2 ANQGSEA. CDR3 loop: CSVETGDDTQYF. The CDR3 DNA is TGCAGCGTTGAAACAGGGGACGATACGCAGTATTTT.

V usage is TRBV29-1 and J usage is TRBJ1-2; a weak D match, TRBD1 (5 bases). This CDR3 contains 13 residues. Between the trimmed V and J ends, which lost 6 bases and 0 bases, there was a span of 11 bases. Germline loops: CDR1 SQVTM, CDR2 ANQGSEA. CDR3 sequence: CSVGDGPNYGYTF. The CDR3 coding sequence is TGCAGCGTCGGGGACGGGCCTAACTATGGCTACACCTTC.

The V call is TRBV5-1, the J call TRBJ1-1, with 7 positions matching TRBD1. The germline V gene encodes CDR1 SGHRS and CDR2 YFSETQ. CDR3 length equals 14 residues. J lost 2 bases, V lost 2 bases, and 3 bases had no gene match. The CDR3 DNA reads TGCGCCAGCAGCTTCAGGGGGGGAAACACTGAAGCTTTCTTT. The encoded protein is CASSFRGGNTEAFF.

The chain couples TRBV11-2 to TRBJ1-6; 8 bases map to TRBD1. The CDR3 is 15 amino acids. The V gene end was trimmed by 1 base and the J gene end by 9 bases; junction bases not matched to a gene: 5. Looked up from germline, CDR1 is SGHAT and CDR2 is FQNNGV. The CDR3 DNA sequence: TGTGCCAGCAGCTTAGGTTCAGGGGGCGGTTCACCCCTCCACTTT. This gives the protein CASSLGSGGGSPLHF. Complete variable domain (other parts from reference TRBV11-2 and TRBJ1-6): EAGVAQSPRYKIIEKRQSVAFWCNPISGHATLYWYQQILGQGPKLLIQFQNNGVVDDSQLPKDRFSAERLKGVDSTLKIQPAKLEDSAVYLCASSLGSGGGSPLHFGNGTRLTVT.

The chain links TRBV5-5 to TRBJ1-5, with TRBD1 matching 8 bases. CDR1 SGHKS and CDR2 YYEKEE come from the germline V gene (reference sequence). This CDR3 contains 14 residues. V shed 0 bases, J shed 9 bases, and the junction held 5 bases outside the gene matches. DNA for the CDR3: TGTGCCAGCAGCTTGGAAGCAGGGGGCCTGCCCCAGCATTTT. It encodes CASSLEAGGLPQHF.